This TCR beta chain was found in a study of blood T cell repertoires in COVID-19. The method was immunoSEQ multiplex PCR; TCRdb's version includes in-frame clones alone and lacks a portion of them. The sample comprises around 110,000 clones, 70% to 90% of which are singletons, and approximately 5% rests with the top ten. The germline V gene has CDR1 SGHRS and CDR2 YFSETQ. Trimming stripped 0 bases from V and 6 bases from J, with 9 bases between. The CDR3 consists of 13 residues. This clone has just one count. This receptor was identified in a middle-aged man with active or convalescent COVID-19. The chain couples TRBV5-1 to TRBJ1-1; D unresolved. Specimen: peripheral blood. CDR3 sequence reads: CASSLVPLSEAFF. The CDR3 nucleotides are TGCGCCAGCAGCTTGGTTCCTCTCTCTGAAGCTTTCTTT.